Listed below are T cell receptor beta chains from one sample, sequenced in a study of cytomegalovirus exposure and HLA in healthy donors. Clones were read by immunoSEQ multiplex PCR, and TCRdb kept only the in-frame ones, dropping some. In the table there are approximately 160,000 clones, 86% of which are singletons. Sample: PBMCs. The receptors here all came from a young woman in good health and CMV-seronegative. The conserved cysteine and the conserved F or W are not part of the CDR3 here. The size of a clone is reported for some rows only, either as once, few or many, or as a class for expanded clones.

CDR3 protein: AWNPGGNADTQY
V gene: TRBV30
J gene: TRBJ2-3
clone size: NA

CDR3 protein: ASRERSGIMNTEAF
V gene: TRBV6-6
J gene: TRBJ1-1
clone size: once

CDR3 protein: ASSQEWDSYNEQF
V gene: TRBV4-1
J gene: TRBJ2-1
clone size: few

CDR3 protein: ASSPADPDEQY
V gene: TRBV5-4
J gene: TRBJ2-7
clone size: once

CDR3 protein: ASSLGLAPNGGETQY
V gene: TRBV7-2
J gene: TRBJ2-5
clone size: few

CDR3 protein: AGGYWTQETQY
V gene: TRBV5-4
J gene: TRBJ2-5
clone size: NA

CDR3 protein: AWSVLGQGEQY
V gene: TRBV30
J gene: TRBJ2-7
clone size: NA

CDR3 protein: ASSEIAWATNSPLH
V gene: TRBV6-1
J gene: TRBJ1-6
clone size: NA

CDR3 protein: ASSDRWGSTNEQF
V gene: TRBV7-2
J gene: TRBJ2-1
clone size: NA

CDR3 protein: ASGSTGDGYT
V gene: TRBV12-5
J gene: TRBJ1-2
clone size: NA

CDR3 protein: ASTGSPDRRYYEQY
V gene: TRBV7-2
J gene: TRBJ2-7
clone size: NA

CDR3 protein: ASSFRDNQPQH
V gene: TRBV27
J gene: TRBJ1-5
clone size: NA

CDR3 protein: ASSLGTSGGAEEQF
V gene: TRBV5-6
J gene: TRBJ2-1
clone size: NA

CDR3 protein: ASSYGPSNSYEQY
V gene: TRBV27
J gene: TRBJ2-7
clone size: NA

CDR3 protein: ASSSRAGRDSNQPQH
V gene: TRBV18
J gene: TRBJ1-5
clone size: NA

CDR3 protein: ASSPAGTSRNEQF
V gene: TRBV5-4
J gene: TRBJ2-1
clone size: NA

CDR3 protein: ASSARGEKTGELF
V gene: TRBV7-6
J gene: TRBJ2-2
clone size: NA